The source of this T cell receptor (beta chain) is a study of T cell responses to AZD1222 COVID-19 vaccine. Study-wide points: Repertoire samples came only from after the peak T cell response. Within unmutated variant regions lay the reported targets of nearly half of spike-specific TCRs. Vaccine-related CD4 TCRs covered spike, predominating at 160-218 and 743-854.

Repertoires were generated with immunoSEQ multiplex PCR, while TCRdb's copy carries only in-frame clones and drops some. The repertoire consists of about 110,000 clones, with roughly 91% occurring once and the leading ten covering around 7.6%. Comments on this clone: Its antigen is still unknown.

With 3 bases removed from V and 1 base from J, the gap between germline ends came to 6 bases. This CDR3 comprises 14 residues. Germline assignment: CDR1 SGHTA and CDR2 FQGTGA. The chain is built from TRBV7-3 and TRBJ2-2; no definite D call. The TCR sequence derives from an adult who received the AZD1222 COVID-19 vaccine. Sequenced material: peripheral blood, taken 28 days after the second AZD1222 dose. The CDR3, as DNA: TGTGCCAGCAGCTTTTCGATGAACACCGGGGAGCTGTTTTTT. Amino acids: CASSFSMNTGELFF.